This T cell receptor (beta chain) was recorded in a study of blood T cell repertoires in COVID-19. On the study more broadly: Samples of COVID-19 (acute and convalescent) were obtained from the United States, Italy and Spain. Sample material is recorded as cDNA or gDNA derived from T cells, B-cell-depleted T cells, or PBMCs.

This CDR3 comprises 12 residues. Per the germline V gene, CDR1 is SNHLY and CDR2 is FYNNEI. Deletions cut 8 bases from V and 0 bases from J, with 8 bases between. In this sample, this clone turned up once. Original processing notes: Cell counts per sample came from amplifying reference gene primers. Measured with immunoSEQ multiplex PCR; TCRdb has only the in-frame clones, and not every one. V and J calls and clone size come straight from that table; D and trimming were deduced from the DNA. Of a few hundred thousand clones detected, 75% to 90% appear once; the ten largest clones hold 3.5% to 5.5%. This chain joins TRBV2 and TRBJ2-7, with D unclear. Source material: peripheral blood. The TCR sequence derives from a woman aged 40 to 49 who had recovered from COVID-19. The CDR3 reads CASYYSSYEQYF. CDR3 nucleotides: TGTGCCAGCTACTATAGCTCCTACGAGCAGTACTTC.